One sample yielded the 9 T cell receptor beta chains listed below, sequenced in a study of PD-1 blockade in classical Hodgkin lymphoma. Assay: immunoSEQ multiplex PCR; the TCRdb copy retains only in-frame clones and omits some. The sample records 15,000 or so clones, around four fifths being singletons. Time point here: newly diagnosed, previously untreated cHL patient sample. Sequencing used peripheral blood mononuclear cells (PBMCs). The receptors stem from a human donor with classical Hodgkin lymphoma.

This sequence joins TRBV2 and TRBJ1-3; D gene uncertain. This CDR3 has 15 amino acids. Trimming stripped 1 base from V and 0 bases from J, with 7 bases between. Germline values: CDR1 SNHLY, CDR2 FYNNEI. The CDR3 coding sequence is TGTGCCAGCAGTGAAGTCCCGAGCTCTGGAAACACCATATATTTT. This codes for CASSEVPSSGNTIYF.

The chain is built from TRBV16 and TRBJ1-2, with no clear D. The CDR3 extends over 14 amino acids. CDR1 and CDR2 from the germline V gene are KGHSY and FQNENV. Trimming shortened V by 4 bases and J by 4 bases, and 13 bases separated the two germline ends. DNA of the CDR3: TGTGCCAGCAGCCTCCCGCGACGGCTCTATGGCTACACCTTC. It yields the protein CASSLPRRLYGYTF.

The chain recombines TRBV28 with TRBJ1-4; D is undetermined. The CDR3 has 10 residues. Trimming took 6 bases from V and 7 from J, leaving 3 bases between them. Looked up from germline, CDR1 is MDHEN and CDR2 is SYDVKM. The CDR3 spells CASSREKLFF. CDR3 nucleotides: TGTGCCAGCAGCCGTGAAAAACTGTTTTTT. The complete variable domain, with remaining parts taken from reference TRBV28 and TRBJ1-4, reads DVKVTQSSRYLVKRTGEKVFLECVQDMDHENMFWYRQDPGLGLRLIYFSYDVKMKEKGDIPEGYSVSREKKERFSLILESASTNQTSMYLCASSREKLFFGSGTQLSVL.

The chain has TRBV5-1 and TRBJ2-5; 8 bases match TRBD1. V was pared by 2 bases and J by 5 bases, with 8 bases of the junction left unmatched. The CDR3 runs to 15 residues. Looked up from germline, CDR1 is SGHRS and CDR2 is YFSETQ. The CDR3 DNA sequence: TGCGCCAGCAGCTTCTCGACAGGGGATGGGGAGACCCAGTACTTC. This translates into CASSFSTGDGETQYF. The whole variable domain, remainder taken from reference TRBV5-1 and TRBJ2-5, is KAGVTQTPRYLIKTRGQQVTLSCSPISGHRSVSWYQQTPGQGLQFLFEYFSETQRNKGNFPGRFSGRQFSNSRSEMNVSTLELGDSALYLCASSFSTGDGETQYFGPGTRLLVL.

The CDR3: CATSRGQLNIQYF. In DNA, the CDR3 is TGTGCCACCTCCAGGGGGCAATTAAACATTCAGTACTTC. The rearrangement links TRBV28 to TRBJ2-4, with 8 positions matching TRBD1. Germline CDR1 MDHEN, CDR2 SYDVKM. Unmatched junction bases numbered 8, after V lost 10 bases and J lost 6 bases. The CDR3 runs to 13 residues.

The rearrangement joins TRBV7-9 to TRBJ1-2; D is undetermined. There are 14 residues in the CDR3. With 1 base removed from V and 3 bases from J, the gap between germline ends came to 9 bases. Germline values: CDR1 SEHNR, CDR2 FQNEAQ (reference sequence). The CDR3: CASSLGGDYYGYTF. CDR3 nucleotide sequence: TGTGCCAGCAGCTTAGGGGGAGACTACTATGGCTACACCTTC.

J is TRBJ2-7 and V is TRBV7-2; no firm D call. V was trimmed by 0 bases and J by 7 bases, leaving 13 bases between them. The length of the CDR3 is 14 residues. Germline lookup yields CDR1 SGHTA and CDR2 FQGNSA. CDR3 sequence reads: CASSLALTAREQYF. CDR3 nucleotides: TGTGCCAGCAGCTTAGCTTTAACCGCCCGGGAGCAGTACTTC.

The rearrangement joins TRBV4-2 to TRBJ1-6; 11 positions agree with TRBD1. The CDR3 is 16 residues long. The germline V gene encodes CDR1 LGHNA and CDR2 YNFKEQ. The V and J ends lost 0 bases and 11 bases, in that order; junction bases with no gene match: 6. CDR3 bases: TGTGCCAGCAGCCAAGACCCCGGACAGGGGGCAACACCCCTCCACTTT. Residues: CASSQDPGQGATPLHF.

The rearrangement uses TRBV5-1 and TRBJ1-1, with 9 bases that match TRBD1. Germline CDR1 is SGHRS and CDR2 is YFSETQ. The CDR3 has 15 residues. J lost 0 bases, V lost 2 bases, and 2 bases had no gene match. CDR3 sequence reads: CASSLRTGVNTEAFF. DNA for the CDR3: TGCGCCAGCAGCTTACGGACAGGGGTGAACACTGAAGCTTTCTTT.